Here is one T cell receptor beta chain with its context. This entry is derived from a study of regulatory and conventional T cells in RAG deficiency. After removal of 5 bases from V and 6 bases from J, the junction contained 9 bases not matched to a gene. This CDR3 contains 16 residues. Germline V lookup: CDR1 SGHNT, CDR2 YENEEA. Clones were read by immunoSEQ multiplex PCR, and TCRdb kept only the in-frame ones, dropping some. The repertoire holds around 33,000 clones, with 90% as singletons. These same data were also listed under a study on regulatory T cells. Per that study: The primer mix had 52 TRBV and 13 TRBJ primers.

The receptor's source is a human donor in good health. The rearrangement uses TRBV11-3 and TRBJ2-1; 11 bases are shared with TRBD2. The sample consisted of CD8+ T cells sorted from blood. CDR3 DNA: TGTGCCAGCAGCCTTCTTAGCGGGAGGGCGACCAATGAGCAGTTCTTC. As protein: CASSLLSGRATNEQFF.